This passage covers 7 T cell receptor beta chains from one sample sequenced in a study of cytomegalovirus exposure and HLA in healthy donors. 13 Jbeta primers and 60 Vbeta primers were used for the PCR. Profiling relied on immunoSEQ multiplex PCR, and the TCRdb table lists in-frame clones only, not all of them. Among over 90,000 clones listed, approximately 74% were seen once. Sequencing input: PBMCs. Receptor source: a woman in her 70s in good health and CMV-seropositive.

The CDR3 DNA reads TGCGCCAGCAGCACCTCCGGGACAGTTAATGACATTCAGTACTTC. As protein: CASSTSGTVNDIQYF. The chain is built from TRBV5-1 and TRBJ2-4; 7 bases fit TRBD1. This CDR3 region has 15 residues. Germline lookup yields CDR1 SGHRS and CDR2 YFSETQ. The V and J ends lost 4 bases and 8 bases, in that order; junction bases with no gene match: 12.

This clone was recorded a few times. The chain is built from TRBV7-8 and TRBJ1-2; the match to TRBD1 covers 8 bases. Trimming removed 4 bases from V and 1 base from J; junction bases left unmatched: 14. The CDR3 length is 18 residues. Germline CDR1 is SGHVS and CDR2 is FQNEAQ. CDR3 sequence (DNA): TGTGCCAGCAGCTCCGACTGGACAGGGCTTACGATTAACTATGGCTACACCTTC. It yields the protein CASSSDWTGLTINYGYTF.

This clone came up a few times. The chain joins TRBV19 to TRBJ1-5; 7 bases are a match to TRBD1. V lost 6 bases, J lost 0 bases, and 5 bases stayed unmatched. The germline V gene has CDR1 LNHDA and CDR2 SQIVND (reference sequence). The CDR3 runs 15 residues. The CDR3 nucleotides read TGTGCCAGTAGAACGGGACAGTATAGCAATCAGCCCCAGCATTTT. Its protein product is CASRTGQYSNQPQHF.

The DNA for the CDR3 is TGTGCCAGCTCTCGGGGATGGAACACTGAAGCTTTCTTT. It translates to CASSRGWNTEAFF. The chain links TRBV7-3 to TRBJ1-1; D unclear. The germline gives CDR1 SGHTA, CDR2 FQGTGA. The CDR3 loop spans 13 amino acids. V lost 8 bases, J lost 1 base, and 11 bases lay in between.

The chain employs TRBV9 and TRBJ2-2; 7 positions match TRBD2. The CDR3 extends over 14 amino acids. V trimming: 3 bases; J trimming: 2 bases; junction bases outside the gene matches: 1. The germline V gene has CDR1 SGDLS and CDR2 YYNGEE. The CDR3 spells CASSGGGNTGELFF. CDR3 DNA sequence: TGTGCCAGCAGCGGGGGGGGAAACACCGGGGAGCTGTTTTTT.

The rearrangement joins TRBV18 to TRBJ1-6; a possible D gene is TRBD1 (6 bases). The germline gives CDR1 KGHSH, CDR2 LQKENI. The V and J ends lost 3 bases and 10 bases respectively, with 13 bases between them. The CDR3 runs 14 residues. The CDR3 nucleotides read TGTGCCAGCTCACCTCGGAAGGGGGACTCACCCCTCCACTTT. It codes for CASSPRKGDSPLHF.

V and J are TRBV5-1 and TRBJ2-3; 16 positions match TRBD2. The V and J ends lost 1 base and 3 bases, in that order; junction bases with no gene match: 8. The germline V gene has CDR1 SGHRS and CDR2 YFSETQ. The length of the CDR3 is 19 residues. In DNA form, the CDR3 reads TGCGCCAGCAGCTTGTGGGGACTAGCGGGAGGGTCTAGTACAGATACGCAGTATTTT. Translating gives CASSLWGLAGGSSTDTQYF.